The 29 T cell receptor beta chains in this list originate from one sample, sequenced in a study of blood T cell repertoires in COVID-19. Data came from immunoSEQ multiplex PCR; TCRdb stores just in-frame clones and leaves some out. The table records about 190,000 clones, approximately 91% of them present only once. The sequenced sample consisted of peripheral blood. Receptor source: a man aged 18 to 29 with active or convalescent COVID-19.

This clone was observed a few times. This chain links TRBV6-5 with TRBJ2-5, with TRBD2 matching 7 bases. Germline V gene lookup returns CDR1 MNHEY and CDR2 SVGAGI. The length of the CDR3 is 13 residues. Trimming removed 5 bases from V and 5 bases from J; junction bases left unmatched: 5. Here the CDR3 reads CASSITSVETQYF. CDR3 coding DNA: TGTGCCAGCAGTATCACTAGCGTGGAGACCCAGTACTTC.

The chain employs TRBV5-5 and TRBJ2-2; D possibly corresponds to TRBD2 (6 bases). The CDR3 has 15 residues. The germline V gene encodes CDR1 SGHKS and CDR2 YYEKEE (reference sequence). The V end lost 4 bases, the J end lost 3 bases, and 13 bases lay between the germline ends. The CDR3 DNA sequence: TGTGCCAGCAGCCCGGGAGCGGCTTACACCGGGGAGCTGTTTTTT. Its translation: CASSPGAAYTGELFF.

This clone was detected once. The junction departs from germline at one end; a sequencing error may be responsible. The rearrangement joins TRBV5-4 to TRBJ2-5; 8 positions match TRBD1. This CDR3 region has 14 residues. CDR1 and CDR2 (germline): SGHNT, YYREEE (reference sequence). CDR3 DNA sequence: TGTGCCAGCAGTTTGGGACAGGTGGGAGAGACCCAGTACTTC. Residues: CASSLGQVGETQYF.

The V gene is TRBV10-2, the J gene TRBJ1-6; D is possibly TRBD1 (6 bases). In germline, CDR1 is WSHSY, CDR2 SAAADI. Trimming pared 8 bases from V and 6 bases from J, leaving 14 bases between. The CDR3 sequence is 14 residues long. CDR3 region: CASRGGAFNSPLHF. CDR3 coding DNA: TGCGCCAGCCGGGGGGGCGCGTTTAATTCACCCCTCCACTTT.

The CDR3 DNA reads TGTGCCAGCAGTGAGACTAGCGGACCCTACAATGAGCAGTTCTTC. It yields the protein CASSETSGPYNEQFF. V gene TRBV2 combines with J gene TRBJ2-1; 9 nucleotides align to TRBD2. Germline-derived CDR1 and CDR2 are SNHLY and FYNNEI. This CDR3 has 15 residues. After removal of 3 bases from V and 2 bases from J, the junction contained 2 bases not matched to a gene.

This clone was seen more than once but under ten times. V is TRBV27 and J is TRBJ1-2; the match to TRBD1 covers 7 bases. Trimming removed 2 bases from V and 6 bases from J; junction bases left unmatched: 3. This CDR3 has 13 amino acids. Germline CDR1 is MNHEY and CDR2 is SMNVEV (reference sequence). CDR3 nucleotides: TGTGCCAGCAGTTTAACCGGGACAGATGGCTACACCTTC. This gives the protein CASSLTGTDGYTF.

Notes on this clone: This sample includes further DNA sequences coding for the same CDR3. The CDR3 region is CASSATVNTEAFF. As DNA, the CDR3 is TGTGCCAGCAGCGCGACAGTGAACACTGAAGCTTTCTTT. The chain is built from TRBV9 and TRBJ1-1; the D gene is possibly TRBD1 (5 bases). Trimming removed 3 bases at V and 0 bases at J, with 6 bases between. Germline values: CDR1 SGDLS, CDR2 YYNGEE. The CDR3 has 13 amino acids.

This chain uses TRBV29-1 with TRBJ2-7; perhaps TRBD2 as D (6 bases). The V end lost 4 bases, the J end lost 2 bases, and 12 bases lay between the germline ends. CDR1 and CDR2 (germline): SQVTM, ANQGSEA. CDR3 size: 13 residues. CDR3 residues: CSVVKTGAYEQYF. In DNA, the CDR3 is TGCAGCGTTGTGAAAACGGGAGCCTACGAGCAGTACTTC.

The CDR3 nucleotides are TGTGCCAGCAGCTTAGTAGGGGGCTCCGGGGAGCTGTTTTTT. It translates to CASSLVGGSGELFF. This chain uses TRBV11-2 with TRBJ2-2, with 7 bases lining up with TRBD1. The CDR3 consists of 14 residues. CDR1 SGHAT and CDR2 FQNNGV come from the germline V gene. V shed 1 base and J 6 bases; nucleotides not matched to a gene: 2. Drawing the rest from reference TRBV11-2 and TRBJ2-2, the complete variable domain is EAGVAQSPRYKIIEKRQSVAFWCNPISGHATLYWYQQILGQGPKLLIQFQNNGVVDDSQLPKDRFSAERLKGVDSTLKIQPAKLEDSAVYLCASSLVGGSGELFFGEGSRLTVL.

The chain employs TRBV19 and TRBJ2-7, with TRBD2 as a possible D gene (6 bases). This CDR3 is 13 amino acids long. Trimming stripped 5 bases from V and 6 bases from J, with 14 bases between. Germline V gene data show CDR1 as LNHDA and CDR2 as SQIVND (reference sequence). The CDR3 protein is CASSLSEGTEQYF. The DNA of the CDR3 is TGTGCCAGTAGTTTATCGGAGGGGACCGAGCAGTACTTC.

The chain uses TRBV19 and TRBJ2-2, with 9 bases aligning to TRBD1. Trimming removed 5 bases from V and 2 bases from J; junction bases left unmatched: 3. CDR1 LNHDA and CDR2 SQIVND come from the germline V gene (reference sequence). The CDR3 spans 15 residues. Written as DNA, the CDR3 is TGTGCCAGTAGTCCGGGACAGGGCAACACCGGGGAGCTGTTTTTT. This encodes CASSPGQGNTGELFF.

This clone came up once. CDR3 in DNA: TGTGCCAGCAGCCAAGTGGGCGGGTTCACAGATACGCAGTATTTT. Its protein is CASSQVGGFTDTQYF. The chain carries TRBV14 and TRBJ2-3; a weak D match, TRBD2 (5 bases). The V end was cut by 1 base, the J end by 2 bases, with 10 bases between. The germline gives CDR1 SGHDN, CDR2 FVKESK. The CDR3 consists of 15 residues.

The J gene is TRBJ1-2, the V gene TRBV5-4; D unresolved. The V end lost 1 base, the J end lost 3 bases, and 4 bases lay between the germline ends. The CDR3 length is 12 residues. Germline V gene data show CDR1 as SGHNT and CDR2 as YYREEE (reference sequence). CDR3 DNA sequence: TGTGCCAGCAGCTTGATCGACTATGGCTACACCTTC. Its protein product is CASSLIDYGYTF.

The gene calls are TRBV7-9 and TRBJ1-4; D perhaps matches TRBD1 (5 bases). CDR3 length equals 17 residues. Trimming stripped 4 bases from V and 8 bases from J, with 23 bases between. Germline values: CDR1 SEHNR, CDR2 FQNEAQ (reference sequence). The CDR3 here is CASSSSSGASPGEKLFF. The CDR3 DNA reads TGTGCCAGCAGCTCCAGTAGTGGGGCCTCCCCTGGGGAAAAACTGTTTTTT.

V gene TRBV4-3 combines with J gene TRBJ2-5; tentative D call: TRBD1 (5 bases). Germline-derived CDR1 and CDR2 are LGHNA and YSLEER. The CDR3 length is 15 residues. Trimming removed 0 bases at V and 7 bases at J, with 15 bases between. CDR3 sequence: CASSQDWGPTGTQYF. For the CDR3, the DNA is TGCGCCAGCAGCCAAGATTGGGGCCCCACTGGGACCCAGTACTTC.

This chain connects TRBV6-5 to TRBJ2-7; D is perhaps TRBD1 (6 bases). The ends were cut back, 2 bases at V and 7 bases at J, with 18 bases in the middle. The CDR3 has 15 residues. Per the germline V gene, CDR1 is MNHEY and CDR2 is SVGAGI. CDR3 protein: CASSYRGQPPTEQYF. The CDR3 bases are TGTGCCAGCAGTTACAGGGGACAACCTCCTACGGAGCAGTACTTC.

The chain employs TRBV3-1 (or the pseudogene TRBV3-2) and TRBJ2-1, with 7 bases that match TRBD2. The V gene's germline CDR1 is LGHDT and CDR2 YNNKEL (reference sequence). This CDR3 comprises 16 residues. With V trimmed by 1 base and J by 0 bases, 3 bases remained unmatched. The CDR3: CASSQGWEGSYNEQFF. The CDR3 nucleotides read TGTGCCAGCAGCCAAGGATGGGAGGGCTCCTACAATGAGCAGTTCTTC.

In regard to this clone: This specimen includes other DNA sequences encoding the same CDR3. The chain uses TRBV30 and TRBJ1-5; perhaps TRBD1 as D (6 bases). CDR1 is GTSNPN and CDR2 is SVGIG in the germline V gene (reference sequence). The CDR3 covers 14 residues. V shed 0 bases and J shed 2 bases, with 8 bases lying between them. CDR3 sequence reads: CAWSVPGGNQPQHF. The CDR3 DNA reads as TGTGCCTGGAGTGTACCAGGGGGCAATCAGCCCCAGCATTTT.

The rearrangement links TRBV25-1 to TRBJ2-3; D is ambiguous. The CDR3 is 11 amino acids. Per the germline V gene, CDR1 is MGHDK and CDR2 is SYGVNS. Deletions cut 4 bases from V and 9 bases from J, with 8 bases between. The CDR3 DNA follows: TGTGCCAGCAGTGTCGACAACACGCAGTATTTT. Translating it yields CASSVDNTQYF.

The chain is built from TRBV5-1 and TRBJ1-4; unclear D gene. Germline assignment: CDR1 SGHRS and CDR2 YFSETQ. V was clipped by 7 bases and J by 10 bases, with 14 bases between them. The CDR3 sequence is 12 residues long. The CDR3, as DNA: TGCGCCAGCGCCGCGGAGGGTGGAAAACTGTTTTTT. This sequence encodes CASAAEGGKLFF.

The chain couples TRBV27 to TRBJ2-6; no clear D gene. The CDR3 has 18 amino acids. Germline V CDR1 and CDR2: MNHEY, SMNVEV (reference sequence). The germline V and J ends were trimmed by 3 bases and 0 bases, with 15 bases remaining between them. CDR3 loop: CASSLIGRRASGANVLTF. Written as DNA, the CDR3 is TGTGCCAGCAGTTTGATTGGTCGGAGAGCCTCTGGGGCCAACGTCCTGACTTTC.

CDR3 nucleotide sequence: TGTGCCAGCTCACCTTTCGACATCTATGGCTACACCTTC. Its protein is CASSPFDIYGYTF. The chain employs TRBV18 and TRBJ1-2; no clear D gene. Per the germline V gene, CDR1 is KGHSH and CDR2 is LQKENI. Trimming pared 3 bases from V and 4 bases from J, leaving 9 bases between. This CDR3 has 13 amino acids.

The rearrangement links TRBV30 to TRBJ2-3, with 7 bases aligning to TRBD2. The CDR3 covers 12 residues. Germline assignment: CDR1 GTSNPN and CDR2 SVGIG (reference sequence). After removal of 6 bases from V and 2 bases from J, the junction contained 2 bases not matched to a gene. The CDR3 is CACGRYTDTQYF. The CDR3 DNA follows: TGTGCCTGCGGGAGGTACACAGATACGCAGTATTTT.

This clone was recorded a few times. The gene calls are TRBV19 and TRBJ2-2; 7 nucleotides match TRBD1. Trimming at V came to 4 bases and at J to 4 bases, leaving 6 bases not matched to a gene. The V gene's germline CDR1 is LNHDA and CDR2 SQIVND (reference sequence). The CDR3 runs 15 residues. The CDR3 is CASSKTGSGTGELFF. CDR3 DNA sequence: TGTGCCAGTAGTAAGACAGGGTCGGGCACCGGGGAGCTGTTTTTT.

This clone was counted a few times. The V and J genes are TRBV2 and TRBJ1-5; 10 bases match TRBD1. Germline CDR1 SNHLY, CDR2 FYNNEI. With 4 bases clipped from V and 5 bases from J, the junction kept 2 bases outside the gene matches. The CDR3 contains 14 residues. CDR3 amino acids: CASSGDRGYQPQHF. Written as DNA, the CDR3 is TGTGCCAGCAGTGGGGACAGGGGTTATCAGCCCCAGCATTTT.

V is TRBV12-5 and J is TRBJ1-2; the D is unclear. V dropped 0 bases and J dropped 6 bases, with 14 bases sitting between them. CDR1 LGHNT and CDR2 FRNRAP come from the germline V gene. The CDR3 sequence is 15 residues long. The CDR3, as DNA: TGTGCTAGTGGTTTGGTCTCCGGGTTTGAGGATGGCTACACCTTC. Translating it yields CASGLVSGFEDGYTF.

The chain is built from TRBV5-4 and TRBJ1-6; TRBD1 matches 9 bases. Germline V gene data show CDR1 as SGHNT and CDR2 as YYREEE (reference sequence). V lost 4 bases and J lost 5; bases outside the gene matches: 4. CDR3 length: 15 residues. The CDR3 nucleotides read TGTGCCAGCAGCAGGGACAGGGCCGATAATTCACCCCTCCACTTT. This gives the protein CASSRDRADNSPLHF.

The chain combines TRBV18 with TRBJ2-5; 11 bases fit TRBD2. J gave up 0 bases and V 5 bases, and 14 bases lay outside the gene matches. The CDR3 extends over 19 amino acids. Germline CDR1 and CDR2: KGHSH and LQKENI. Here the CDR3 reads CASSSTAGLADLYQETQYF. The CDR3 bases are TGTGCCAGCTCATCGACGGCGGGACTAGCGGACCTGTACCAAGAGACCCAGTACTTC.

The sample holds one count of this clone. This chain connects TRBV7-3 to TRBJ1-1; TRBD1 matches 7 bases. The germline gives CDR1 SGHTA, CDR2 FQGTGA. The CDR3 is made up of 15 amino acids. V dropped 1 base and J dropped 6; count of bases not matched to a gene: 8. CDR3 residues: CASSLKTGKRAEAFF. CDR3 in DNA: TGTGCCAGCAGCTTAAAGACAGGGAAGAGGGCTGAAGCTTTCTTT.